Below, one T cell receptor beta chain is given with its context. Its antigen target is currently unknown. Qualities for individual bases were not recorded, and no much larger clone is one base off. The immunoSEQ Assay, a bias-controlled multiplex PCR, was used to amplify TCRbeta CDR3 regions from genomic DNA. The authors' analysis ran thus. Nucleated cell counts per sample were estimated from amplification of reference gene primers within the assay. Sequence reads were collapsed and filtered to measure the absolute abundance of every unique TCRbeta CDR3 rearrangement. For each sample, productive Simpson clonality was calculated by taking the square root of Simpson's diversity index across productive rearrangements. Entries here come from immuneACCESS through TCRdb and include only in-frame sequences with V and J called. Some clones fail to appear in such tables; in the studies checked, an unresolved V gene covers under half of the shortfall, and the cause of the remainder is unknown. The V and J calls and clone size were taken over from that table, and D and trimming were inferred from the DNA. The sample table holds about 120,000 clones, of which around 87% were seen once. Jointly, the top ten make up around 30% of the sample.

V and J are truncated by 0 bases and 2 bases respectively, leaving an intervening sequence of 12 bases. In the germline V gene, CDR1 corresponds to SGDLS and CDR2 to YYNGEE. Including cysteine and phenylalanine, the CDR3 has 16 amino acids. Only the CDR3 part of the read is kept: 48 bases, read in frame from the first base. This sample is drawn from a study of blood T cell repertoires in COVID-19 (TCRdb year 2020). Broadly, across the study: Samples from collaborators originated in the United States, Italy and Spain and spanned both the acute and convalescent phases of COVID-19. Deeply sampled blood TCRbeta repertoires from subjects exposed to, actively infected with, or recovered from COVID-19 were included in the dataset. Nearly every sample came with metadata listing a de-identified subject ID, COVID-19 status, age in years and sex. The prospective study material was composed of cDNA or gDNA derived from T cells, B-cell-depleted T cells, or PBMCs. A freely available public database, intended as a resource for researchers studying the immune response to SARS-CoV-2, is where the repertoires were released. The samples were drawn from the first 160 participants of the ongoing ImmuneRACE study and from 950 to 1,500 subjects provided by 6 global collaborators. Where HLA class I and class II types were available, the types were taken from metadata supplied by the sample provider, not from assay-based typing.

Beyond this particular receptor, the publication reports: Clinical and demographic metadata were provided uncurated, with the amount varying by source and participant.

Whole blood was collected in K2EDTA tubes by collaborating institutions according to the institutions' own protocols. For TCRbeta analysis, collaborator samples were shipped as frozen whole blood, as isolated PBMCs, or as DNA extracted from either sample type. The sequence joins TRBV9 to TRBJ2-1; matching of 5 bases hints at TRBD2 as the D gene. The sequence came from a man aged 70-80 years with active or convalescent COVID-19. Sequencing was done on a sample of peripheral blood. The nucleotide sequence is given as TGTGCCAGCAGCGTAGAATTGAGGGAACCCTACAATGAGCAGTTCTTC. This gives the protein CASSVELREPYNEQFF. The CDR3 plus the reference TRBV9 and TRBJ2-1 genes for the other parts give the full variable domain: DSGVTQTPKHLITATGQRVTLRCSPRSGDLSVYWYQQSLDQGLQFLIQYYNGEERAKGNILERFSAQQFPDLHSELNLSSLELGDSALYFCASSVELREPYNEQFFGPGTRLTVL.